The following is a TCR beta chain sequence with its context. Its antigen is not identified. This entry is derived from a study of beta chain features in type 1 diabetes. Broader study findings: Type 1 diabetes patients had moderately but significantly shorter TCRB CDR3s in all four CD4+ subsets.

The V end was cut by 0 bases, the J end by 3 bases, with 15 bases between. CDR1 ENHRY and CDR2 SYGVKD come from the germline V gene. The CDR3 totals 16 residues. Reverse transcription of all isolated RNA meant that expressed TCRB transcripts were sequenced. Sequencing used immunoSEQ multiplex PCR; TCRdb keeps in-frame clones, though not all of them. Of 150,000 to 200,000 clones in the sample, roughly 59% were seen once. The specimen was naive CD4+ T cells from blood. V is TRBV10-3 and J is TRBJ2-7; maybe TRBD1 (6 bases). This clonotype was obtained from a man aged 25-45 years with type 1 diabetes. CDR3 sequence: CAISESGQSLSYEQYF. The CDR3 nucleotides are TGTGCCATCAGTGAGTCCGGACAGTCCTTAAGCTACGAGCAGTACTTC.